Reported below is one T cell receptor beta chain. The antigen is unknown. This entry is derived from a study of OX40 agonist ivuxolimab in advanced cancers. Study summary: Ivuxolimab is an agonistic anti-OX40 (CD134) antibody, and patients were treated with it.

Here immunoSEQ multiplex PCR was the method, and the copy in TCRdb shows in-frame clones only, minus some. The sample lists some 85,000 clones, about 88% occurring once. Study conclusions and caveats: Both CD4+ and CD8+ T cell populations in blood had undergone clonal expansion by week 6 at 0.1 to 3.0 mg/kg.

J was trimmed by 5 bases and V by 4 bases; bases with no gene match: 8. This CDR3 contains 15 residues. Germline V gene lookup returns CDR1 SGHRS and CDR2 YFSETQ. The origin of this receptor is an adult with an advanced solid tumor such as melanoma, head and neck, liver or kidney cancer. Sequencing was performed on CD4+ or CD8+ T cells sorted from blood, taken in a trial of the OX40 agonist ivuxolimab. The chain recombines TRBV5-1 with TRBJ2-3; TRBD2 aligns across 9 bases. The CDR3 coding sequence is TGCGCCAGCAGCCCCAAGCGGGAGGTTGGAGATACGCAGTATTTT. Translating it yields CASSPKREVGDTQYF.